The 23 T cell receptor beta chains below were found in one sample sequenced in a study of tumor-infiltrating lymphocytes in primary liver carcinoma. The input was 450 to 500 ng total RNA; TCR beta cDNA was made from it with a constant-region primer. Each TCR beta library was derived from three nested multiplex PCR rounds that employed slightly modified ARM-PCR. In the first two PCR rounds, TRBV1-TRBV30 forward primers were paired with a C-beta reverse primer, and each round lasted roughly 9 cycles. TCRdb fed the multiplex PCR reads into MiXCR, producing one record per CDR3 protein. The sample includes 100,000 to 150,000 distinct CDR3 sequences, 64% seen only once; the top ten take about 8%. Joint extraction of RNA and DNA used about 17-32 mg of bulk tissue that was unsorted. Sequencing was performed on liver tumor tissue from sampling region 3. Subset here: tumor region T3, left-lateral pole. These receptors all come from a woman aged 55-69 years with primary liver carcinoma and hepatitis B virus infection.

The sample holds a few counts of this clonotype. One end of the junction varies from germline; a read error may be responsible. The chain is built from TRBV28 and TRBJ2-5, with TRBD1 as a possible D gene (6 bases). Germline assignment: CDR1 MDHEN and CDR2 SYDVKM. CDR3 size: 15 residues. CDR3 residues: CVSSLLRSRGETQYF. The CDR3 coding sequence is TGTGTCAGCAGTTTACTGAGGTCCAGGGGCGAGACCCAGTACTTC. Drawing the rest from reference TRBV28 and TRBJ2-5, the complete variable domain is DVKVTQSSRYLVKRTGEKVFLECVQDMDHENMFWYRQDPGLGLRLIYFSYDVKMKEKGDIPEGYSVSREKKERFSLILESASTNQTSMYLCVSSLLRSRGETQYFGPGTRLLVL.

Points on this clonotype: A much more abundant neighbour one base away suggests this may be a read error. The DNA for the CDR3 is TGTGCCAGCAGTTTTGCAGGGATAGCAGAAGAGACCCAGTACTTC. Amino acid sequence: CASSFAGIAEETQYF. The chain combines TRBV28 with TRBJ2-5, with D possibly matching TRBD1 (5 bases). Germline assignment: CDR1 MDHEN and CDR2 SYDVKM. V was cut by 3 bases and J by 3 bases, with 14 bases left in between. The CDR3 covers 15 residues.

The V and J genes are TRBV20-1 and TRBJ2-3; D is undetermined. The CDR3 is 14 residues long. CDR1 and CDR2 (germline): DFQATT, SNEGSKA (reference sequence). The V end lost 3 bases, the J end lost 0 bases, and 10 bases lay between the germline ends. For the CDR3, the DNA is TGCAGTGCTAGTACTCCCTATAGCACAGATACGCAGTATTTT. Translation: CSASTPYSTDTQYF.

Of note for this clonotype: At one boundary the junction diverges from the germline segment, which might be a read error. The chain combines TRBV11-2 with TRBJ2-3; tentatively, D is TRBD2 (6 bases). The CDR3 sequence is 14 residues long. From germline, CDR1 is SGHAT and CDR2 FQNNGV. The CDR3 bases are TGTGTCAGCAGCTTAGAGAGTGGACCGGGGGAGCAGTGTTTT. Protein: CVSSLESGPGEQCF.

A remark on this clonotype: One end of the junction varies from germline; a read error may be responsible. The chain uses TRBV12-3 or TRBV12-4 and TRBJ2-5, with 8 bases that match TRBD2. The CDR3 has 14 amino acids. The CDR3 DNA sequence: TGTGCCACCAGTCGACGGGAGGGCCGGGAAGCCCAATACTTC. The encoded protein is CATSRREGREAQYF.

In regard to this clonotype: A much more abundant neighbour one base away suggests this may be a read error. V is TRBV5-4 and J is TRBJ2-3, with TRBD2 matching 7 bases. Germline CDR1 is SGHNT and CDR2 is YYREEE (reference sequence). This CDR3 is built from 13 residues. The DNA for the CDR3 is TGTGTCAGCAGCTCGGGGGGATCAGATACGCAGTATTTT. It codes for CVSSSGGSDTQYF.

A few counts support this clonotype. A single base separates this from a much larger clone, so it may be a read error. This chain joins TRBV6-1 and TRBJ1-2; the D is unclear. Germline lookup yields CDR1 MNHNS and CDR2 SASEGT. The CDR3 sequence is 14 residues long. V shed 1 base and J shed 1 base, with 7 bases lying between them. Here the CDR3 DNA reads TGTGCCAGCAGTGAAGGCAGACTTAACTATGGCTACACCTTC. Amino acid sequence: CASSEGRLNYGYTF.

Many counts were recorded for this clonotype. The chain is built from TRBV5-4 and TRBJ1-2; D is perhaps TRBD1 (6 bases). V was clipped by 0 bases and J by 7 bases, with 13 bases between them. This CDR3 has 14 amino acids. CDR1 and CDR2 (germline): SGHNT, YYREEE (reference sequence). In nucleotides, the CDR3 is TGTGCCAGCAGCTTGGACCGGGGGGCGCGTGGCTACACCTTC. It translates to CASSLDRGARGYTF.

The chain uses TRBV12-3 or TRBV12-4 and TRBJ1-2; no clear D. The CDR3 totals 12 residues. The V and J ends lost 5 bases and 8 bases respectively, with 12 bases between them. CDR3 DNA sequence: TGTGCCAGCAGTCCTAGCCCTGGGGGCTACACCTTC. Protein: CASSPSPGGYTF.

To note about this clonotype: A junction end diverges from the germline sequence, so it may reflect a read error. This sequence joins TRBV11-2 and TRBJ2-1; D is unresolved. Germline CDR1 is SGHAT and CDR2 is FQNNGV. The CDR3 runs 14 residues. CDR3 coding DNA: TGTGTCAGCAGCTTCGGCGGCGTGGGCAATGAGCAGTTCTTC. Translation gives CVSSFGGVGNEQFF.

With regard to this clonotype: A read error may be the cause here, since a much bigger clone is one base away. The chain has TRBV5-5 and TRBJ2-2; D unclear. Per the germline V gene, CDR1 is SGHKS and CDR2 is YYEKEE (reference sequence). The CDR3 is made up of 15 amino acids. This CDR3 reads CTSSRLATNTGELFF. DNA of the CDR3: TGTACCAGCAGCCGTCTGGCAACGAACACCGGGGAGCTGTTTTTT.

The chain links TRBV12-3 or TRBV12-4 to TRBJ1-5, with D uncertain. CDR3 length: 13 residues. The ends were cut back, 3 bases at V and 3 bases at J, with 6 bases in the middle. The CDR3 sequence is CASSFNTNQPQHF. Written as DNA, the CDR3 is TGTGCCAGCAGTTTCAACACCAATCAGCCCCAGCATTTT.

Remarks on this clonotype: The CDR3 does not close with the conserved phenylalanine or tryptophan, likely indicating a read error. The chain uses TRBV6-5 and TRBJ2-3, with TRBD2 identical over 8 bases. The CDR3 has 17 amino acids. CDR1 and CDR2 from the germline V gene are MNHEY and SVGAGI. J gave up 1 base and V 5 bases, and 11 bases lay outside the gene matches. The CDR3 nucleotides are TGTGCCAGCAGTCGACTAGCGCCGAGTGGGGGCACAGATACGCAGTATTCT. Its protein is CASSRLAPSGGTDTQYS.

The V gene is TRBV5-5, the J gene TRBJ2-7; D possibly matches TRBD1 or TRBD2 (5 bases each). Trimming took off 3 bases at V and 4 bases at J, with 14 bases between the two ends. The V gene's germline CDR1 is SGHKS and CDR2 YYEKEE (reference sequence). The CDR3 extends over 14 amino acids. The CDR3 sequence is CASSCRDGTYEQYF. DNA of the CDR3: TGTGCCAGCAGCTGCAGGGACGGAACATACGAGCAGTACTTC.

This clonotype was detected only once. At one end, the junction sequence differs from germline, possibly due to a read error. This chain links TRBV11-2 with TRBJ2-1; D not certain. The CDR3 is made up of 11 amino acids. Germline CDR1 reads SGHAT; CDR2 reads FQNNGV. This CDR3 is CASCSYNEQFF. As DNA, the CDR3 is TGTGCCAGCTGCTCCTACAACGAGCAGTTCTTC.

Comments on this clonotype: At one end the junction does not follow the germline gene, possibly because of a read error. The chain is built from TRBV11-2 and TRBJ2-7; D possibly corresponds to TRBD1 (6 bases). The germline V gene has CDR1 SGHAT and CDR2 FQNNGV. The CDR3 runs to 15 residues. Written as DNA, the CDR3 is TGTGCCAGCAGCTTAGATACAGGCCCAGGGGACGAGCAATGCTTC. It is translated as CASSLDTGPGDEQCF.

A word on this clonotype: A much larger clone lies one base from this, so it may be a read error. The genes are TRBV5-5 and TRBJ2-6; a possible D gene is TRBD1 (5 bases). Per germline, CDR1 SGHKS and CDR2 YYEKEE (reference sequence). This CDR3 is 14 amino acids long. As DNA, the CDR3 is TGTGCCAGCAGCTTGGTAGCTGGGGCCAACGTCCTGATTTTC. Translation: CASSLVAGANVLIF.

The chain joins TRBV12-3 or TRBV12-4 to TRBJ1-1; 7 bases align to TRBD1. V shed 5 bases and J 6 bases; nucleotides not matched to a gene: 6. The CDR3 sequence is 13 residues long. The CDR3 DNA sequence: TGTGCCAGCAGTCCGGGACAGACTCCTGAAGCTTTCTTT. Protein sequence: CASSPGQTPEAFF.

This clonotype was counted only a few times. Given a much more abundant clone one base away, this may be a read error. This sequence joins TRBV12-3 or TRBV12-4 and TRBJ2-1; D is uncertain. CDR3 size: 13 residues. Between the trimmed V and J ends, which lost 5 bases and 5 bases, there was a span of 10 bases. CDR3: CASSPPANNEQFF. DNA for the CDR3: TGTGCCAGCAGTCCCCCAGCGAACAATGAGCAGTTCTTC.

The chain carries TRBV14 and TRBJ2-7, with 9 bases that match TRBD1. Unmatched junction bases numbered 7, after V lost 7 bases and J lost 3 bases. The CDR3 totals 14 residues. Germline V CDR1 and CDR2: SGHDN, FVKESK. CDR3 sequence: CASNRGQGLYEQYF. CDR3 nucleotide sequence: TGTGCCAGCAACCGTGGACAGGGGCTCTACGAGCAGTACTTC.

This clonotype was counted ten times or more. The chain couples TRBV4-1 to TRBJ2-5; D remains unclear. Germline V gene lookup returns CDR1 MGHRA and CDR2 YSYEKL. This CDR3 contains 14 residues. Trimming cost V 4 bases and J 1 base, with 10 bases left between them. The CDR3 coding sequence is TGCGCCAGCAGCCCCCGACATCTCCAAGAGACCCAGTACTTC. Its protein product is CASSPRHLQETQYF.

With regard to this clonotype: The junction departs from the called germline gene at one end, perhaps through a read error. The rearrangement joins TRBV11-2 to TRBJ2-1; perhaps TRBD2 as D (6 bases). This CDR3 comprises 19 residues. Germline values: CDR1 SGHAT, CDR2 FQNNGV. The CDR3 sequence: CVSSLIGSFSGPSHNEQFF. The CDR3 DNA reads TGTGTCAGCAGCTTAATAGGTTCTTTCAGCGGGCCAAGTCACAATGAGCAGTTCTTC.

The V call is TRBV29-1, the J call TRBJ1-1; perhaps TRBD1 as D (5 bases). This CDR3 has 12 residues. Germline V gene sequence: CDR1 SQVTM, CDR2 ANQGSEA. Between the trimmed V and J ends, which lost 7 bases and 10 bases, there was a span of 19 bases. CDR3 protein: CSATWGGAVAFF. The CDR3 DNA reads TGCAGCGCAACATGGGGGGGAGCTGTAGCTTTCTTT.